Presented here are 20 T cell receptor beta chains from one specimen sequenced in a study of early T cells in non-severe SARS-CoV-2 infection. TCRdb analysed the 5' RACE reads with MiXCR anew, one entry per CDR3 protein. The data contain tens of thousands of distinct CDR3 sequences, 11% of them singletons. The sample taken for sequencing was whole blood. The receptors were gathered from an adult who was a healthcare worker with PCR-confirmed SARS-CoV-2 infection or an uninfected control (not recorded which).

This clonotype was detected a few times. The chain is built from TRBV7-8 and TRBJ2-7; 11 nucleotides agree with TRBD1. CDR3 size: 15 residues. Per germline, CDR1 SGHVS and CDR2 FQNEAQ. J was trimmed by 4 bases and V by 5 bases; bases with no gene match: 7. CDR3 sequence reads: CASSRTGTGGYEQYF. CDR3 nucleotides: TGTGCCAGCAGCAGAACCGGGACAGGGGGATACGAGCAGTACTTC.

The genes are TRBV4-1 and TRBJ2-1; TRBD2 might be the D (6 bases). Trimming pared 0 bases from V and 9 bases from J, leaving 9 bases between. Looked up from germline, CDR1 is MGHRA and CDR2 is YSYEKL. The CDR3 consists of 13 residues. CDR3 sequence: CASSQDPRGEQFF. The DNA for the CDR3 is TGCGCCAGCAGCCAAGATCCGCGGGGTGAGCAGTTCTTC.

This clonotype turned up a few times. This chain uses TRBV7-9 with TRBJ2-7, with TRBD1 matching over 7 bases. The CDR3 spans 16 residues. Trimming at V came to 2 bases and at J to 4 bases, leaving 11 bases not matched to a gene. Per the germline V gene, CDR1 is SEHNR and CDR2 is FQNEAQ (reference sequence). The CDR3 is CASSLPKDGTEYEQYF. CDR3 coding DNA: TGTGCCAGCAGCTTACCCAAAGACGGGACAGAATACGAGCAGTACTTC.

The V and J genes are TRBV28 and TRBJ1-1; D unresolved. From germline, CDR1 is MDHEN and CDR2 SYDVKM. CDR3 length: 15 amino acids. V dropped 2 bases and J dropped 3 bases, with 13 bases sitting between them. The CDR3 region is CASSLLVEAYTEAFF. The CDR3, as DNA: TGTGCCAGCAGTTTACTTGTGGAGGCCTACACTGAAGCTTTCTTT.

At least ten counts were recorded for this clonotype. The chain carries TRBV5-4 and TRBJ2-5; D uncertain. CDR1 SGHNT and CDR2 YYREEE come from the germline V gene (reference sequence). The CDR3 consists of 16 residues. Between the trimmed V and J ends, which lost 0 bases and 2 bases, there was a span of 14 bases. The CDR3 sequence is CASSLVTALPQETQYF. CDR3 DNA sequence: TGTGCCAGCAGCTTGGTAACAGCACTCCCGCAAGAGACCCAGTACTTC.

V and J are TRBV18 and TRBJ1-2; 7 nucleotides line up with TRBD1. The germline CDR1 and CDR2 sequences are KGHSH and LQKENI. The length of the CDR3 is 14 residues. The junction had 4 bases not matched to a gene; V was cut back by 1 base and J by 5 bases. As DNA, the CDR3 is TGTGCCAGCTCACCACGCAACAGGGGATATGGCTACACCTTC. This sequence encodes CASSPRNRGYGYTF.

At least ten counts were recorded for this clonotype. The rearrangement uses TRBV5-1 and TRBJ1-5; D call uncertain. The germline gives CDR1 SGHRS, CDR2 YFSETQ. The CDR3 is 15 residues long. V lost 4 bases and J 0 bases, leaving 11 bases between the germline ends. The CDR3 coding sequence is TGCGCCAGCAGCCCCGGAGAGTATAGCAATCAGCCCCAGCATTTT. Translation gives CASSPGEYSNQPQHF.

This clonotype is categorized as medium-sized (0.01 to 0.1%). V usage is TRBV29-1 and J usage is TRBJ1-5, with TRBD1 matching over 10 bases. The V segment lost 6 bases and the J segment 5 bases; nucleotides outside the gene matches: 7. The CDR3 sequence is 14 residues long. The germline V gene has CDR1 SQVTM and CDR2 ANQGSEA. The CDR3 nucleotides are TGCAGCGTCGCCCCCGGGACAGGGGATCAGCCCCAGCATTTT. Its translation: CSVAPGTGDQPQHF.

V and J are TRBV12-3 or TRBV12-4 and TRBJ2-5; no clear D gene. The CDR3 extends over 12 amino acids. Trimming cost V 4 bases and J 5 bases, with 8 bases left between them. The CDR3 loop is CASSYTLETQYF. The CDR3, as DNA: TGTGCCAGCAGTTATACTTTGGAGACCCAGTACTTC.

This chain uses TRBV6-5 with TRBJ2-5; 9 bases fit TRBD2. Germline loops: CDR1 MNHEY, CDR2 SVGAGI. With V trimmed by 1 base and J by 3 bases, 6 bases remained unmatched. This CDR3 comprises 16 residues. CDR3 coding DNA: TGTGCCAGCAGTTACTGGGCGGGAGGGCCCGAAGAGACCCAGTACTTC. Translated, it gives CASSYWAGGPEETQYF.

This clonotype occurred many times. V usage is TRBV15 and J usage is TRBJ1-5, with unresolved D. The CDR3 length is 14 residues. V dropped 1 base and J dropped 4 bases, with 8 bases sitting between them. Germline V CDR1 and CDR2: LNHNV, YYDKDF (reference sequence). In DNA, the CDR3 is TGTGCCACCAGCAGAGGAGGGAATAATCAGCCCCAGCATTTT. This encodes CATSRGGNNQPQHF. Filled out from reference TRBV15 and TRBJ1-5, the complete variable domain reads DAMVIQNPRYQVTQFGKPVTLSCSQTLNHNVMYWYQQKSSQAPKLLFHYYDKDFNNEADTPDNFQSRRPNTSFCFLDIRSPGLGDTAMYLCATSRGGNNQPQHFGDGTRLSIL.

J is TRBJ2-1 and V is TRBV6-5, with 8 bases fitting TRBD2. The germline V gene encodes CDR1 MNHEY and CDR2 SVGAGI. This CDR3 spans 15 amino acids. The V gene end was trimmed by 7 bases and the J gene end by 9 bases; junction bases not matched to a gene: 14. The CDR3 protein is CASIPPGGREGEQFF. The CDR3 DNA is TGTGCCAGCATCCCTCCGGGGGGGCGAGAGGGTGAGCAGTTCTTC.

There are a few counts of this clonotype. The chain has TRBV6-1 and TRBJ2-7, with D unclear. Germline-derived CDR1 and CDR2 are MNHNS and SASEGT. The CDR3 extends over 15 amino acids. The V and J ends lost 1 base and 2 bases respectively, with 12 bases between them. The CDR3 loop reads CASSEGPSRTYEQYF. The CDR3 DNA reads TGTGCCAGCAGTGAAGGGCCGTCGAGGACCTACGAGCAGTACTTC.

This clonotype appeared many times. The CDR3 sequence is CASSQIGTGSNEKLFF. For the CDR3, the DNA is TGTGCCAGCAGCCAGATTGGGACAGGGAGTAATGAAAAACTGTTTTTT. The chain recombines TRBV14 with TRBJ1-4; TRBD1 agrees at 9 bases. The V gene's germline CDR1 is SGHDN and CDR2 FVKESK. The CDR3 spans 16 residues. V trimming: 3 bases; J trimming: 4 bases; junction bases outside the gene matches: 6.

This clonotype was recorded at least ten times. The DNA of the CDR3 is TGTGCCACCTCCCCCCGACTAGACAGCTCCTACGAGCAGTACTTC. Translating it yields CATSPRLDSSYEQYF. This chain links TRBV24-1 with TRBJ2-7, with D maybe TRBD2 (6 bases). CDR3 length: 15 residues. V was trimmed by 9 bases and J by 0 bases, leaving 17 bases between them. CDR1 is KGHDR and CDR2 is SFDVKD in the germline V gene.

The chain links TRBV11-2 to TRBJ2-3; D not certain. In germline, CDR1 is SGHAT, CDR2 FQNNGV. Between the trimmed V and J ends, which lost 1 base and 4 bases, there was a span of 9 bases. This CDR3 has 14 residues. CDR3 sequence reads: CASSLGTSADTQYF. The CDR3 nucleotides are TGTGCCAGCAGCTTAGGGACCTCCGCAGATACGCAGTATTTT.

This clonotype was seen more than once but under ten times. The chain links TRBV5-4 to TRBJ2-3; the D gene could be TRBD1 or TRBD2 (6 bases each). The germline V and J ends were trimmed by 5 bases and 0 bases, with 16 bases remaining between them. The germline CDR1 and CDR2 sequences are SGHNT and YYREEE (reference sequence). The CDR3 loop spans 16 amino acids. The CDR3 reads CASSSDRGPSTDTQYF. As DNA, the CDR3 is TGTGCCAGCAGTTCCGACCGGGGGCCTAGCACAGATACGCAGTATTTT.

In the case of this clonotype: The germline gene is not matched at one end of the junction; a read error may be the cause. The chain carries TRBV6-6 and TRBJ1-1; D is unclear. Germline V gene data show CDR1 as MNHNY and CDR2 as SVGAGI (reference sequence). The CDR3 covers 12 residues. CDR3 bases: TGTGTCAGCAGCCCCGCGAGCCCTGAAGTTTTCTTT. It is translated as CVSSPASPEVFF.

This clonotype has at least ten counts. The DNA of the CDR3 is TGTGCCAGCAGCCACAGAGACGTGAACACTGAAGCTTTCTTT. This gives the protein CASSHRDVNTEAFF. The chain links TRBV12-3 or TRBV12-4 to TRBJ1-1; the D is unclear. Trimming pared 6 bases from V and 0 bases from J, leaving 11 bases between. The CDR3 runs 14 residues.

This clonotype was seen a handful of times. Relative to the germline gene, one junction end is altered; a read error may explain this. The chain carries TRBV6-2 or TRBV6-3 and TRBJ2-3, with 11 bases aligning to TRBD2. Per germline, CDR1 MNHEY and CDR2 SVGEGT. CDR3 length equals 16 residues. The CDR3 loop reads CASSRRLAGPTYTQYF. Here the CDR3 DNA reads TGTGCCAGCAGTAGGCGACTAGCGGGACCCACATATACGCAGTATTTT.